These T cell receptor beta chains were read from a single sample in a study of Ad26.COV2.S vaccination and SARS-CoV-2 variants. Clones were read by immunoSEQ multiplex PCR, and TCRdb kept only the in-frame ones, dropping some. Of 250,000 to 300,000 clones listed, approximately 87% were seen once; the top ten hold around 3.5%. The specimen comprised peripheral blood, sampled in a trial of Ad26.COV2.S vaccine versus placebo. These receptors came from a person between 18 and 65 years old who received the Ad26.COV2.S COVID-19 vaccine or a placebo. Both conserved end residues are part of each CDR3. The D gene is left open where the match is weak. Size is omitted from some rows. Given values are once, few, many or a class for expanded clones.

clone size | J gene | V gene | D gene | CDR3 DNA | CDR3 protein
- | TRBJ2-6 | TRBV7-2 | TRBD1 | TGTGCCAGCAGCTCTCCCAGGGGGACAACTGGGGCCAACGTCCTGACTTTC | CASSSPRGTTGANVLTF
many | TRBJ1-1 | TRBV7-9 | TRBD1 | TGTGCCAGCATGGGGACAGCGGGGGAAGCTTTCTTT | CASMGTAGEAFF
few | TRBJ1-4 | TRBV5-1 | - | TGCGCCAGCAGCTTGGGTCAGGTTCCAACTAATGAAAAACTGTTTTTT | CASSLGQVPTNEKLFF
- | TRBJ1-2 | TRBV5-1 | - | TGCGCCAGCAGCTTGGCCGGGGGGGCTCATAACTATGGCTACACCTTC | CASSLAGGAHNYGYTF
- | TRBJ2-7 | TRBV21-1 | - | TGTGCCAGCAGCACGCCGAATACCTCACGTTCCTACGAGCAGTACTTC | CASSTPNTSRSYEQYF
- | TRBJ1-1 | TRBV2 | TRBD1 | TGTGCCAGCAGACTCGCCCCAGGGGGCCGATGGTACACTGAAGCTTTCTTT | CASRLAPGGRWYTEAFF
- | TRBJ2-6 | TRBV19 | - | TGTGCCAGTAGTATCCCACTTAGCTCTGGGGCCAACGTCCTGACTTTC | CASSIPLSSGANVLTF
- | TRBJ2-5 | TRBV18 | TRBD1 | TGTGCCAGCTCACCCCAGACAGGGCAAGAGACCCAGTACTTC | CASSPQTGQETQYF
- | TRBJ1-1 | TRBV6-5 | - | TGTGCCAGCAGCGCCCTTCGACTTCAGAACACTGAAGCTTTCTTT | CASSALRLQNTEAFF
- | TRBJ1-2 | TRBV5-1 | - | TGCGCCAGCAGCTTGATATCAGGAGACTATGGCTACACCTTC | CASSLISGDYGYTF